Listed below are T cell receptor beta chains from one sample, sequenced in a study of blood T cells in healthy people across ages. One entry per CDR3 protein, called by TCRdb with MiXCR from the 5' RACE reads. The profile shows some 940,000 distinct CDR3 sequences, about 28% of them singletons. Separately, the same data were catalogued under a study of T cells of mothers and their children.

Sequenced sample: blood. These receptors were taken from a woman aged 40 to 50 in good health. The CDR3 runs from the conserved cysteine through the conserved F or W. D genes are given only for firm matches. Clone size is not always given. Where it is, it says once, few, many or a class for expanded clones.

D,size,V,J,DNA,CDR3
.,.,TRBV20-1,TRBJ2-3,TGCAGTGCTAGAGGGGGAGACAACACAGATACGCAGTATTTT,CSARGGDNTDTQYF
TRBD2,.,TRBV5-1,TRBJ2-3,TGCGCCAGCAGCTTGGAAGTAGCGGGTATTAGCACAGATACGCAGTATTTT,CASSLEVAGISTDTQYF
TRBD1,.,TRBV9,TRBJ1-1,TGTGCCAGCAGCGTAGATGCAGGGGGCACTGAAGCTTTCTTT,CASSVDAGGTEAFF
TRBD1,once,TRBV29-1,TRBJ2-1,TGCAGCAACGCAACAGGGGGGTCCTACAATGAGCAGTTCTTC,CSNATGGSYNEQFF
TRBD1,.,TRBV28,TRBJ2-7,TGTGCCAGCAGGGAGCCCGGGGGACAGGGGGCCTACGAGCAGTACTTC,CASREPGGQGAYEQYF
.,.,TRBV6-1,TRBJ1-5,TGTGCCAGCAGTGGAGAGTGGTCTCAGCCCCAGCATTTT,CASSGEWSQPQHF
.,.,TRBV7-9,TRBJ1-2,TGTGCCAGCAGCCCCTCCAAGGCCCATGAACATGGCTACACCTTC,CASSPSKAHEHGYTF
.,.,TRBV5-1,TRBJ2-5,TGCGCCGGCAGCTTCCAGGACTACCGGCAAGAGACCCAGTACTTC,CAGSFQDYRQETQYF
TRBD1,.,TRBV5-1,TRBJ1-4,TGCGCCAGCAGCAGCGGGACAGCGTCAACTAATGAAAAACTGTTTTTT,CASSSGTASTNEKLFF
.,few,TRBV20-1,TRBJ1-1,TGCAGTGCTAGAGATAAGGCCTACTCACGTTGGAACACTGAAGCTTTCTTT,CSARDKAYSRWNTEAFF
.,few,TRBV28,TRBJ1-5,TGTGCCAGCAGTTCCCCCTCCTCTTATCGGCCCCAGCATTTT,CASSSPSSYRPQHF
TRBD2,.,TRBV7-9,TRBJ2-3,TGTGCCAGCAGCCGCGGGGGATTCACAGATACGCAGTATTTT,CASSRGGFTDTQYF
TRBD1,few,TRBV28,TRBJ1-4,TGTGCCAGCAGTTTAAGAAAGGGGGCGCAGTGGGAAAAACTGTTTTTT,CASSLRKGAQWEKLFF
.,few,TRBV11-2,TRBJ1-5,TGTGCCAGCAGCCGTTCCGGGACCCACGCTCAGCCCCAGCATTTT,CASSRSGTHAQPQHF
.,.,TRBV12-3/TRBV12-4,TRBJ1-5,TGTGCCAGCAGCAGCAGGGTCGTGAGCAATCAGCCCCAGCATTTT,CASSSRVVSNQPQHF
TRBD2,.,TRBV7-2,TRBJ2-1,TGTGCCAGCAGCCCACAAGTCAGCGGGGGGGCCTACAATGAGCAGTTCTTC,CASSPQVSGGAYNEQFF
TRBD1,few,TRBV27,TRBJ1-2,TGTGCCAGCAGTTTAGGGGACAGGGGGCAGGGTGGCTACACCTTC,CASSLGDRGQGGYTF
.,.,TRBV19,TRBJ2-5,TGTGCCAGTAGTATACAGGGGATCCGGGAGACCCAGTACTTC,CASSIQGIRETQYF
.,few,TRBV19,TRBJ2-3,TGTGCCAGTAGTGACCGGCCCCAAGAGGCGGGAGATACGCAGTATTTT,CASSDRPQEAGDTQYF
TRBD1,once,TRBV20-1,TRBJ1-1,TGCAGTGCTCGGACAGGGGGTTTTATCGAGGACACTGAAGCTTTCTTT,CSARTGGFIEDTEAFF
.,.,TRBV29-1,TRBJ2-3,TGCAGCGTTGAAAGGGGTTCTCTCACAGATACGCAGTATTTT,CSVERGSLTDTQYF
TRBD2,.,TRBV7-9,TRBJ2-2,TGTGCCAGCCTCCTAGGGACTAGAGCCGGGGAGCTGTTTTTT,CASLLGTRAGELFF
.,few,TRBV6-6,TRBJ1-2,TGCGCCTTAGGACAGAACTATGGCTACACCTTC,CALGQNYGYTF
TRBD2,few,TRBV4-1,TRBJ2-5,TGCGCCAGCAGCCTGACTAGCTCGGAGACCCAGTACTTC,CASSLTSSETQYF
TRBD1,.,TRBV20-1,TRBJ2-5,TGCAGTGCTAGTTACAGGGGTGGGGAGACCCAGTACTTC,CSASYRGGETQYF
.,many,TRBV6-6,TRBJ2-7,TGTGCCAGCAGTTACGGATTCTCCGAGCAGTACTTC,CASSYGFSEQYF
.,.,TRBV6-1,TRBJ2-3,TGTGCCAGCAAAAAATGGGGGGAAAATACGCAGTATTTT,CASKKWGENTQYF
.,few,TRBV5-1,TRBJ2-7,TGCGCCAGCACGGGGCTAGTATCCTACGAGCAGTACTTC,CASTGLVSYEQYF
TRBD1,once,TRBV12-3/TRBV12-4,TRBJ2-3,TGTGCCAGCAGTTTCGGACAGGTGAGACCAGATGCGCAGTATTTT,CASSFGQVRPDAQYF
.,few,TRBV5-1,TRBJ2-1,TGCGCCAGCAGAATGTCAGGGGGGGCGACATACAATGAGCAGTTCTTC,CASRMSGGATYNEQFF